The clone carrying this T cell receptor beta chain turned up a few times. The CDR3 consists of 11 residues. The V gene lost 10 bases and the J gene lost 8 bases, with 14 bases spanning the gap. CDR1 and CDR2 from the germline V gene are LNHDA and SQIVND (reference sequence). Time point reported: pretreatment peripheral blood. Patients were living with locally advanced or metastatic urothelial carcinoma. Sequencing was performed with immunoSEQ multiplex PCR; in TCRdb, only in-frame clones are kept and a portion is missing. The profile covers 30,000 to 35,000 clones, with over 75% appearing a single time and less than 20% taken by the ten largest. This sample stems from a study of PD-L1 blockade in urothelial cancer. Overall study: At 6 weeks and at 3 weeks (second dose) after treatment start, blood was analyzed.

The starting material was PBMCs, obtained around atezolizumab (anti-PD-L1) treatment. The rearrangement uses TRBV19 and TRBJ1-2, with D possibly TRBD1 on 5 matching bases. The clonotype comes from a man in his sixties with urothelial cancer. CDR3 sequence reads: CATHSGGGYTF. Here the CDR3 DNA reads TGTGCCACCCACTCCGGGGGAGGCTACACCTTC. Full variable domain (remainder filled in from reference TRBV19 and TRBJ1-2): DGGITQSPKYLFRKEGQNVTLSCEQNLNHDAMYWYRQDPGQGLRLIYYSQIVNDFQKGDIAEGYSVSREKKESFPLTVTSAQKNPTAFYLCATHSGGGYTFGSGTRLTVV.